The text below deals with one TCR beta chain. Its antigen remains unidentified. This entry is derived from a study of cytomegalovirus exposure and HLA in healthy donors. Study outcomes and limitations: Analysis was carried out at a later point, and it linked a missense DCLRE1C variant to TCR beta V- and J-gene trimming.

Primers: 60 Vbeta forward and 13 Jbeta reverse. Sequencing was performed with immunoSEQ multiplex PCR; in TCRdb, only in-frame clones are kept and a portion is missing. Recorded for this sample: 150,000 or so clones. Trimming took 0 bases from V and 4 from J, leaving 12 bases between them. Germline-derived CDR1 and CDR2 are KGHSH and LQKENI. The CDR3 is 15 residues long. This sequence joins TRBV18 and TRBJ1-1, with D possibly matching TRBD1 (5 bases). The sample comprised PBMCs. This TCR was sampled from a man between 25 and 39 years old in good health and CMV-seronegative. CDR3 in amino acids: CASSPPGLGSTEAFF. The DNA of the CDR3 is TGTGCCAGCTCACCACCGGGACTAGGGTCCACTGAAGCTTTCTTT.